The clone carrying this T cell receptor (beta chain) occurred many times. The data are from a study of blood T cell repertoires in COVID-19. This CDR3 is 13 amino acids long. Deletions cut 5 bases from V and 4 bases from J, with 9 bases between. The germline gives CDR1 LNHDA, CDR2 SQIVND (reference sequence). This table comes from immunoSEQ multiplex PCR, and its TCRdb copy is limited to in-frame clones, with some not included. Found here are about 250,000 clones, roughly 85% of them singletons; the top ten hold approximately 8.2%. The sequence derives from a woman aged 45-59 years with acute COVID-19. The chain combines TRBV19 with TRBJ1-3, with D possibly being TRBD1 (5 bases). Sequencing was done on a sample of PBMCs or T cells enriched from blood (not recorded which). CDR3 residues: CASSPGPGNTIYF. The CDR3 nucleotides are TGTGCCAGTAGTCCAGGGCCAGGAAACACCATATATTTT.